This entry concerns a single T cell receptor (beta chain). What antigen it recognizes has not been identified. Within one base of it there is no much larger clone, and no base qualities were kept. Each collaborating institution followed its own protocols to collect whole blood in K2EDTA tubes. For TCRbeta analysis, collaborators shipped samples in one of three forms: frozen whole blood, isolated PBMCs, or DNA extracted from either of those sample types. TCRbeta CDR3 regions were amplified from genomic DNA using the immunoSEQ Assay, a bias-controlled multiplex PCR. The authors' pipeline ran thus. The number of nucleated cells in each sample was estimated from the amplification of reference gene primers within the assay. To quantify the absolute abundance of each unique TCRbeta CDR3 rearrangement, sequence reads were collapsed and filtered. For each sample, productive Simpson clonality was calculated as the square root of Simpson's diversity index over productive rearrangements. Not all clones reach the TCRdb copy of this immuneACCESS table, which keeps in-frame sequences only. Checked studies attribute under half of the gap to unresolved V genes and leave the rest unexplained. V, J and clone size reflect that table, while D and trimming were determined from the DNA. This sample holds about 130,000 clones; about four fifths were observed only once. Over 9% of the sample is held by the ten biggest clonotypes.

This sample was included in a study of blood T cell repertoires in COVID-19 (dated by TCRdb to about 2020). Concerning the study at large: Samples covering the acute and convalescent phases of COVID-19 were provided by collaborators in the United States, Italy and Spain. The prospective study material was composed of cDNA or gDNA derived from T cells, B-cell-depleted T cells, or PBMCs. Deeply sampled blood TCRbeta repertoires from subjects exposed to, actively infected with, or recovered from COVID-19 were included in the dataset. The repertoires were made available in a free public database intended to serve as a resource for research on the immune response to SARS-CoV-2. Samples were obtained from the ongoing ImmuneRACE study (first 160 participants) and from 1,200 or so subjects provided by 6 global collaborators. The sample metadata nearly always contained a de-identified subject ID, COVID-19 status, age in years and sex. Where available, HLA class I and class II types were obtained from metadata supplied by the sample provider rather than from assay-based typing.

What the research found in general, with its limitations: The amount of clinical and demographic metadata varied by source and participant and was provided uncurated.

The TCR originated in a woman in her sixties with acute or convalescent COVID-19. The source material was peripheral blood.

Read as DNA, the sequence is TGCGCCAGCAGCCAAGTGGGCAGAGAGAACGAAAAACTGTTTTTT. Its coded protein is CASSQVGRENEKLFF. This sequence uses TRBV4-1 and TRBJ1-4; the D gene identity is not certain. CDR1 and CDR2 are drawn from the germline V gene: MGHRA, YSYEKL. V drops 1 base and J drops 8 bases, leaving 14 bases in between. The CDR3 covers 15 residues, taking in both the cysteine and the phenylalanine. CDR3 DNA is the only sequence kept; it has 45 bases, read in frame from the first base.